The 20 T cell receptor beta chains below all came from one sample that was sequenced in a study of blood T cell repertoires in COVID-19. Measured with immunoSEQ multiplex PCR; TCRdb has only the in-frame clones, and not every one. The profile shows about 200,000 clones, more than 70% of them singletons. The sample taken for sequencing was PBMCs or T cells enriched from blood (not recorded which). These receptor sequences come from a woman aged 40 to 55 with acute COVID-19.

This clone was counted many times. The chain employs TRBV2 and TRBJ1-4; the D gene is possibly TRBD1 (5 bases). Germline loops: CDR1 SNHLY, CDR2 FYNNEI. The CDR3 has 15 amino acids. The V end lost 7 bases, the J end lost 4 bases, and 16 bases lay between the germline ends. CDR3 region: CASNPDGGGNEKLFF. CDR3 coding DNA: TGTGCCAGCAACCCCGATGGGGGAGGTAATGAAAAACTGTTTTTT.

This clone was seen only once. This sequence joins TRBV6-5 and TRBJ2-7; D is perhaps TRBD1 (6 bases). This CDR3 has 16 amino acids. V was pared by 1 base and J by 0 bases, with 13 bases between. In germline, CDR1 is MNHEY, CDR2 SVGAGI. CDR3 in DNA: TGTGCCAGCAGTTACTTACAGGGTTCGGGCTCCTACGAGCAGTACTTC. Protein: CASSYLQGSGSYEQYF.

The chain joins TRBV6-5 to TRBJ1-6; D is undetermined. The CDR3 extends over 15 amino acids. V was pared by 0 bases and J by 10 bases, with 13 bases between. Germline-derived CDR1 and CDR2 are MNHEY and SVGAGI. For the CDR3, the DNA is TGTGCCAGCAGTTACTCATACCGGGAGAGCTCACCCCTCCACTTT. Translation gives CASSYSYRESSPLHF.

The J gene is TRBJ1-1, the V gene TRBV28; 7 nucleotides line up with TRBD1. The CDR3 covers 14 residues. The germline V gene has CDR1 MDHEN and CDR2 SYDVKM. Trimming took 6 bases from V and 1 from J; bases not matched to a gene: 5. Here the CDR3 DNA reads TGTGCCAGCAGGCCGGGACAGCAGAACACTGAAGCTTTCTTT. Its translation: CASRPGQQNTEAFF.

This clone appeared a few times. The chain links TRBV14 to TRBJ2-5; TRBD2 matches 9 bases. CDR3 length equals 16 residues. Germline CDR1 is SGHDN and CDR2 is FVKESK. Trimming cost V 4 bases and J 2 bases; bases outside gene matches: 8. CDR3: CASSPDLAGWQETQYF. The CDR3 bases are TGTGCCAGCAGCCCAGACCTAGCGGGGTGGCAAGAGACCCAGTACTTC.

V is TRBV27 and J is TRBJ1-2, with D perhaps TRBD1 (6 bases). V dropped 5 bases and J dropped 3 bases, with 13 bases sitting between them. This CDR3 comprises 14 residues. Germline loops: CDR1 MNHEY, CDR2 SMNVEV (reference sequence). The chain's CDR3 is CASSLRGGDYGYTF. As DNA, the CDR3 is TGTGCCAGCAGTCTCAGGGGTGGTGACTATGGCTACACCTTC.

The chain carries TRBV30 and TRBJ1-4; D is ambiguous. The CDR3 loop spans 13 amino acids. V lost 2 bases and J 5 bases, leaving 9 bases between the germline ends. The germline CDR1 and CDR2 sequences are GTSNPN and SVGIG (reference sequence). This CDR3 is CAWSPGQNEKLFF. The CDR3 DNA is TGTGCCTGGAGTCCAGGCCAGAATGAAAAACTGTTTTTT.

The chain carries TRBV6-4 and TRBJ2-2, with no clear D. The germline V gene encodes CDR1 MRHNA and CDR2 SNTAGT. This CDR3 has 14 amino acids. V was clipped by 0 bases and J by 6 bases, with 8 bases between them. The CDR3 sequence: CASSDSNGPGELFF. CDR3 coding DNA: TGTGCCAGCAGTGACTCGAATGGGCCCGGGGAGCTGTTTTTT.

The chain uses TRBV5-1 and TRBJ1-4, with 11 bases aligning to TRBD1. V lost 0 bases, J lost 8 bases, and 6 bases stayed unmatched. CDR1 is SGHRS and CDR2 is YFSETQ in the germline V gene. This CDR3 has 16 amino acids. The CDR3 region has the DNA TGCGCCAGCAGCTTGGAGTCGGGACAGGGGGAGGAAAAACTGTTTTTT. Encoded protein: CASSLESGQGEEKLFF. Filled out from reference TRBV5-1 and TRBJ1-4, the complete variable domain reads KAGVTQTPRYLIKTRGQQVTLSCSPISGHRSVSWYQQTPGQGLQFLFEYFSETQRNKGNFPGRFSGRQFSNSRSEMNVSTLELGDSALYLCASSLESGQGEEKLFFGSGTQLSVL.

The chain has TRBV30 and TRBJ2-3, with 10 bases identical to TRBD1. This CDR3 is built from 17 residues. Germline loops: CDR1 GTSNPN, CDR2 SVGIG (reference sequence). Unmatched junction bases numbered 12, after V lost 2 bases and J lost 4 bases. Written as DNA, the CDR3 is TGTGCCTGGAGTCCGATGAGTCCGGGACAGGGGCCAGATACGCAGTATTTT. This encodes CAWSPMSPGQGPDTQYF.

This clone has more than one count but fewer than ten. The CDR3 spells CASSSRTGENTEAFF. In DNA, the CDR3 is TGTGCCAGCAGCTCCCGGACAGGGGAGAACACTGAAGCTTTCTTT. V is TRBV5-4 and J is TRBJ1-1, with 9 nucleotides matching TRBD1. Per germline, CDR1 SGHNT and CDR2 YYREEE (reference sequence). V was clipped by 3 bases and J by 1 base; unmatched bases: 4. The CDR3 totals 15 residues.

This clone occurred once. The genes are TRBV6-6 and TRBJ2-1, with D possibly matching TRBD1 (6 bases). CDR3 size: 15 residues. Trimming cost V 7 bases and J 8 bases, with 21 bases left between them. Germline V gene sequence: CDR1 MNHNY, CDR2 SVGAGI (reference sequence). The CDR3 is CASTSGTQVRDEQFF. CDR3 bases: TGTGCCAGCACCTCGGGGACACAGGTTAGGGATGAGCAGTTCTTC.

CDR3 nucleotide sequence: TGTGCCAGCAGTGAAGCGTACAGGGAGCGGCTAGGCTACACCTTC. This translates into CASSEAYRERLGYTF. The gene calls are TRBV2 and TRBJ1-2; possibly TRBD1 for D (6 bases). Per the germline V gene, CDR1 is SNHLY and CDR2 is FYNNEI. The CDR3 has 15 amino acids. Trimming removed 0 bases from V and 8 bases from J, with 16 bases in between.

V is TRBV5-5 and J is TRBJ2-7; the D gene is possibly TRBD1 (5 bases). The CDR3 spans 14 residues. Trimming stripped 0 bases from V and 7 bases from J, with 14 bases between. The V gene's germline CDR1 is SGHKS and CDR2 YYEKEE (reference sequence). CDR3 sequence: CASSLGLQGREQYF. CDR3 nucleotides: TGTGCCAGCAGCTTGGGCCTTCAGGGTCGGGAGCAGTACTTC. Variable domain in full (rest from reference TRBV5-5 and TRBJ2-7): DAGVTQSPTHLIKTRGQQVTLRCSPISGHKSVSWYQQVLGQGPQFIFQYYEKEERGRGNFPDRFSARQFPNYSSELNVNALLLGDSALYLCASSLGLQGREQYFGPGTRLTVT.

The chain is built from TRBV2 and TRBJ1-2, with a possible D match to TRBD1 (5 bases). The CDR3 has 17 amino acids. Germline CDR1 and CDR2: SNHLY and FYNNEI. Trimming pared 8 bases from V and 4 bases from J, leaving 26 bases between. The CDR3 protein is CASRTQPGGEEAYGYTF. Written as DNA, the CDR3 is TGTGCCAGCCGAACCCAGCCGGGAGGGGAGGAGGCCTATGGCTACACCTTC.

The chain joins TRBV9 to TRBJ1-6, with TRBD1 matching over 8 bases. J lost 2 bases, V lost 5 bases, and 3 bases had no gene match. The CDR3 runs 15 residues. In germline, CDR1 is SGDLS, CDR2 YYNGEE. CDR3 in DNA: TGTGCCAGCAGACCGACAGGGGCCTATAATTCACCCCTCCACTTT. Translated, it gives CASRPTGAYNSPLHF.

The genes are TRBV10-2 and TRBJ1-1; 12 bases fit TRBD1. This CDR3 has 17 amino acids. Germline CDR1 is WSHSY and CDR2 is SAAADI. V gave up 2 bases and J gave up 3 bases; unmatched junction bases: 7. CDR3 region: CASSEPGTGGAYTEAFF. The CDR3 DNA is TGCGCCAGCAGTGAGCCGGGGACAGGGGGCGCGTACACTGAAGCTTTCTTT.

This clone has a handful of counts. The rearrangement joins TRBV15 to TRBJ1-6; a weak D match, TRBD1 (6 bases). The CDR3 totals 16 residues. From germline, CDR1 is LNHNV and CDR2 YYDKDF (reference sequence). Trimming removed 0 bases from V and 9 bases from J, with 15 bases in between. DNA of the CDR3: TGTGCCACCAGCAGAGAACGGCCAGGGGATGGTTCACCCCTCCACTTT. Its translation is CATSRERPGDGSPLHF.

This sequence joins TRBV4-2 and TRBJ1-5, with TRBD1 identical over 10 bases. The CDR3 runs to 19 residues. The germline gives CDR1 LGHNA, CDR2 YNFKEQ. V lost 3 bases, J lost 2 bases, and 13 bases stayed unmatched. DNA for the CDR3: TGTGCCAGCAGCCAGGAGCCGGGACAGGGGATAGGCGGCAATCAGCCCCAGCATTTT. Translation gives CASSQEPGQGIGGNQPQHF.

V and J are TRBV27 and TRBJ2-1; 8 bases map to TRBD2. Germline V gene sequence: CDR1 MNHEY, CDR2 SMNVEV (reference sequence). V was pared by 6 bases and J by 4 bases, with 5 bases of the junction left unmatched. The CDR3 sequence is 14 residues long. The CDR3 DNA is TGTGCCAGCAGGAGCGGGAGTGTGTACAATGAGCAGTTCTTC. The encoded protein is CASRSGSVYNEQFF.